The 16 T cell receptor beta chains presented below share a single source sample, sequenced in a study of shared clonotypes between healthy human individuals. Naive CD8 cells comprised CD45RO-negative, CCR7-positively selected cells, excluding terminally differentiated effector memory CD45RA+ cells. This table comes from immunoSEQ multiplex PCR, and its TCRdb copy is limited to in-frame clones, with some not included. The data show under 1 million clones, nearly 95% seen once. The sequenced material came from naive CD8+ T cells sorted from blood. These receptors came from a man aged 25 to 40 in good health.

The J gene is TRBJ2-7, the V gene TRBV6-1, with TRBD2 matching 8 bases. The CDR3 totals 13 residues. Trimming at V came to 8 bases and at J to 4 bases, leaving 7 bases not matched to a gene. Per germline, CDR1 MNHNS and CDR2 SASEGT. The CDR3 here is CASGLAGPYEQYF. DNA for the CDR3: TGTGCCAGCGGCTTAGCGGGACCATACGAGCAGTACTTC.

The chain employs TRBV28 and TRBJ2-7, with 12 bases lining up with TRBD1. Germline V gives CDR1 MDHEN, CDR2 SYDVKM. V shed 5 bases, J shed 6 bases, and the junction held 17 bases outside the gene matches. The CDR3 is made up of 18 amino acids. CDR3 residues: CASSSPILRDRGLGEQYF. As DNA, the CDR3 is TGTGCCAGCAGTAGCCCCATACTTCGGGACAGGGGGCTGGGCGAGCAGTACTTC.

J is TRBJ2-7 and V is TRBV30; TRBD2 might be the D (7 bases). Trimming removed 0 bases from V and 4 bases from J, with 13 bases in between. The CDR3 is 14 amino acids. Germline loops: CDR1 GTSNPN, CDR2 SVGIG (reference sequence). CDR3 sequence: CAWSVGEGEYEQYF. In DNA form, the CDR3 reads TGTGCCTGGAGTGTGGGGGAGGGGGAGTACGAGCAGTACTTC. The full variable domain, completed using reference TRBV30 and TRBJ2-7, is SQTIHQWPATLVQPVGSPLSLECTVEGTSNPNLYWYRQAAGRGLQLLFYSVGIGQISSEVPQNLSASRPQDRQFILSSKKLLLSDSGFYLCAWSVGEGEYEQYFGPGTRLTVT.

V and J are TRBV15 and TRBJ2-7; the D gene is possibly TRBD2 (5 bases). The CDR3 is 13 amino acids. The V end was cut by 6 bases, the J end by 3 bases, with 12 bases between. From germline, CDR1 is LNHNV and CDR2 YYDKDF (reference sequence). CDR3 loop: CATRTDRGYEQYF. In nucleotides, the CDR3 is TGTGCCACCAGAACCGATCGGGGCTACGAGCAGTACTTC. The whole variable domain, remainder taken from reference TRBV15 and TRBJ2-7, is DAMVIQNPRYQVTQFGKPVTLSCSQTLNHNVMYWYQQKSSQAPKLLFHYYDKDFNNEADTPDNFQSRRPNTSFCFLDIRSPGLGDTAMYLCATRTDRGYEQYFGPGTRLTVT.

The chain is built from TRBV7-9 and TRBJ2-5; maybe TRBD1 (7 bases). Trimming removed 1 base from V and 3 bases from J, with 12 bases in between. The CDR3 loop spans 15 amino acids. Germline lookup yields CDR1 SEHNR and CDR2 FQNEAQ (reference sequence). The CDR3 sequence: CASSLVFRGEETQYF. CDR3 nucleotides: TGTGCCAGCAGCTTAGTGTTCAGGGGGGAAGAGACCCAGTACTTC.

CDR3 sequence: CASSPPRLSYEQYF. CDR3 bases: TGTGCCAGCAGTCCCCCCCGCCTCTCCTACGAGCAGTACTTC. This chain uses TRBV28 with TRBJ2-7; D is unresolved. Germline CDR1 is MDHEN and CDR2 is SYDVKM. This CDR3 is 14 amino acids long. V was cut by 5 bases and J by 0 bases, with 11 bases left in between. The whole variable domain, remainder taken from reference TRBV28 and TRBJ2-7, is DVKVTQSSRYLVKRTGEKVFLECVQDMDHENMFWYRQDPGLGLRLIYFSYDVKMKEKGDIPEGYSVSREKKERFSLILESASTNQTSMYLCASSPPRLSYEQYFGPGTRLTVT.

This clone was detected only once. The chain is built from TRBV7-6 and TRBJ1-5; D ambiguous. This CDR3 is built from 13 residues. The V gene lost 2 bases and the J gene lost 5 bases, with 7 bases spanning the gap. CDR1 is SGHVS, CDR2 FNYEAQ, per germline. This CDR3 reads CASSLSVYQPQHF. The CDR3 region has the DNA TGTGCCAGCAGCTTATCGGTATATCAGCCCCAGCATTTT. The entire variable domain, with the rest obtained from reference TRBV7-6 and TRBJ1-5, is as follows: GAGVSQSPRYKVTKRGQDVALRCDPISGHVSLYWYRQALGQGPEFLTYFNYEAQQDKSGLPNDRFSAERPEGSISTLTIQRTEQRDSAMYRCASSLSVYQPQHFGDGTRLSIL.

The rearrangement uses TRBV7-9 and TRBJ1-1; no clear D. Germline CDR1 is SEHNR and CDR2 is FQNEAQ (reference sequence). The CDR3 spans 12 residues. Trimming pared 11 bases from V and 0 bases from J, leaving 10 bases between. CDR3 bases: TGTGCCTGTAGGCTGTTGAACACTGAAGCTTTCTTT. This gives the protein CACRLLNTEAFF.

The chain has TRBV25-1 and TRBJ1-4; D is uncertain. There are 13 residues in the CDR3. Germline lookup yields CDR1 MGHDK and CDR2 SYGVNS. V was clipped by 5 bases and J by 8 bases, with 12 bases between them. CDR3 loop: CASSMGRKEKLFF. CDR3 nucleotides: TGTGCCAGCAGTATGGGGAGAAAAGAAAAACTGTTTTTT.

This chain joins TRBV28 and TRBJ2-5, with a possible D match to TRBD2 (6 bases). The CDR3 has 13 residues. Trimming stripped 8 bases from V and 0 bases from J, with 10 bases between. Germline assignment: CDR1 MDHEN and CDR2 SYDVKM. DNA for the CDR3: TGTGCCAGCGCACGGGGGTACCAAGAGACCCAGTACTTC. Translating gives CASARGYQETQYF.

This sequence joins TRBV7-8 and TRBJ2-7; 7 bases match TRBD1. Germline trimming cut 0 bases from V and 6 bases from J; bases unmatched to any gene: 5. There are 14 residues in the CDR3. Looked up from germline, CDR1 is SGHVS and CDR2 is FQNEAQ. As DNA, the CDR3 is TGTGCCAGCAGCTTAGCGACAGGGTCCCGCGAGCAGTACTTC. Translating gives CASSLATGSREQYF. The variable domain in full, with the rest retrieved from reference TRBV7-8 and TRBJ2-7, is GAGVSQSPRYKVAKRGQDVALRCDPISGHVSLFWYQQALGQGPEFLTYFQNEAQLDKSGLPSDRFFAERPEGSVSTLKIQRTQQEDSAVYLCASSLATGSREQYFGPGTRLTVT.

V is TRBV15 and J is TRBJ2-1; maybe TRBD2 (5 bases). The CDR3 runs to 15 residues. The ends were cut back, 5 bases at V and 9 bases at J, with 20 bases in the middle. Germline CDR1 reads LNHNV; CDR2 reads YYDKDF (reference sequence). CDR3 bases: TGTGCCACCAGCGCCGCCGGGTGGGAGATCGGTGAGCAGTTCTTC. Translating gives CATSAAGWEIGEQFF.

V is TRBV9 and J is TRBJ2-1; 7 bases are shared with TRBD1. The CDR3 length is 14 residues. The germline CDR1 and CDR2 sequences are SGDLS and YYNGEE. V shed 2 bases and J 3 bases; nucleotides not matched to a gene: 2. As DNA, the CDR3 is TGTGCCAGCAGCGTCGGGACAGACTACAATGAGCAGTTCTTC. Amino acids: CASSVGTDYNEQFF.

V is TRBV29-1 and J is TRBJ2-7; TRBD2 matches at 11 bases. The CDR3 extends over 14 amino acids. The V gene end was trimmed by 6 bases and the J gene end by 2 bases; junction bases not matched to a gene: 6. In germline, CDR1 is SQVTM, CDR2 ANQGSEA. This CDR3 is CSVRGTSGPYEQYF. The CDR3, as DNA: TGCAGCGTCCGGGGGACTAGCGGACCCTACGAGCAGTACTTC.

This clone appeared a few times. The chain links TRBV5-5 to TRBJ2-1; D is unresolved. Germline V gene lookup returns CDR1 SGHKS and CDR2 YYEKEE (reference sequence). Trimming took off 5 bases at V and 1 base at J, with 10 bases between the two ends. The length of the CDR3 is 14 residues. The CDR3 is CASSWTDSYNEQFF. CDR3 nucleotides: TGTGCCAGCAGTTGGACCGATTCCTACAATGAGCAGTTCTTC.

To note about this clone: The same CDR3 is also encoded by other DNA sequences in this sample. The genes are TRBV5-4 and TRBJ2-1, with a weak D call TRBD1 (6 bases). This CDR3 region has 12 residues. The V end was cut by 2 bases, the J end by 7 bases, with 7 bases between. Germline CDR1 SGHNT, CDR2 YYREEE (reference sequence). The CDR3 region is CASSLGGNEQFF. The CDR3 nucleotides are TGTGCCAGCAGCTTAGGGGGAAATGAGCAGTTCTTC.